This is a list of T cell receptor beta chains from one sample in a study of early T cells in non-severe SARS-CoV-2 infection. Via MiXCR, TCRdb re-called the 5' RACE reads, giving one row per CDR3 protein. Here the sample spans tens of thousands of distinct CDR3 sequences, approximately 11% being singletons. Sequencing was performed on whole blood. The receptors stem from an adult who was a healthcare worker with PCR-confirmed SARS-CoV-2 infection or an uninfected control (not recorded which). CDR3s include the opening cysteine and the closing phenylalanine or tryptophan. Each record gives: clone size, CDR3 length, D gene, V gene, J gene, CDR3 DNA, CDR3 protein. A D gene is named only where the DNA matches it firmly. Clone size is shown for a subset of rows, as once, few, many or a class of expanded clone.

>few|13|NA|TRBV5-1|TRBJ2-5
TGCGCCAGCAGCCCTGGACAGCCAAGGACCCAGTACTTC
CASSPGQPRTQYF
>few|16|NA|TRBV6-1|TRBJ2-2
TGTGCCAGCAGGGACACTAGGGTAGCGAACACCGGGGAGCTGTTTTTT
CASRDTRVANTGELFF
>few|19|NA|TRBV11-2|TRBJ2-7
TGTGCCAGCAGCTCACCGGGAGCGGAATTTGGCGGTTCAACCTACGAGCAGTACTTC
CASSSPGAEFGGSTYEQYF
>many|14|NA|TRBV7-6|TRBJ2-3
TGTGCCAGCAGCTTAGGGGCTAGCACAGATACGCAGTATTTT
CASSLGASTDTQYF
>few|16|TRBD1|TRBV12-3/TRBV12-4|TRBJ2-7
TGTGCCAGCACCCGGGACAGGGGGGGATCTACCTACGAGCAGTACTTC
CASTRDRGGSTYEQYF
>few|12|NA|TRBV5-1|TRBJ2-3
TGCGCCAGCAGCGCGGGAACAGATACGCAGTATTTT
CASSAGTDTQYF
>many|14|TRBD2|TRBV30|TRBJ2-7
TGTGCCTGGATAATAGCGGGAGGCCTTGGCGAGCAGTACTTC
CAWIIAGGLGEQYF
>many|14|NA|TRBV19|TRBJ2-4
TGTGCCAGTAGCCCACAGGTAGCCAAAAACATTCAGTACTTC
CASSPQVAKNIQYF
>few|15|NA|TRBV5-1|TRBJ2-3
TGCGCCAGCAGCTTCAAGGGATCTAGCACAGATACGCAGTATTTT
CASSFKGSSTDTQYF
>few|14|NA|TRBV9|TRBJ2-2
TGTGCCAGCAGCGTAGGTCCTAACACCGGGGAGCTGTTTTTT
CASSVGPNTGELFF
>few|14|TRBD2|TRBV7-2|TRBJ2-7
TGTGCCAGCAGCTTAGTTGGCGGGAGTAACGAGCAGTACTTC
CASSLVGGSNEQYF
>many|16|NA|TRBV4-3|TRBJ1-6
TGCGCCAGCAGCCAAGGGGTCGGCCTTTATAATTCACCCCTCCACTTT
CASSQGVGLYNSPLHF
>many|18|TRBD2|TRBV3-1|TRBJ2-1
TGTGCCAGCAGCCAAAATGCGGGCCCAACTAGCGGGAGTAATGAGCAGTTCTTC
CASSQNAGPTSGSNEQFF
>NA|16|TRBD2|TRBV10-1|TRBJ2-2
TGCGCCAGCACCAAGCGGGAGTTGAGTAACACCGGGGAGCTGTTTTTT
CASTKRELSNTGELFF
>few|14|TRBD2|TRBV11-2|TRBJ2-5
TGTGCCAGCAGCTCGCTAGCGGGACGAGAGACCCAGTACTTC
CASSSLAGRETQYF
>many|16|TRBD2|TRBV6-4|TRBJ2-3
TGTGCCAGCAGTTACGAAGCGGGAGATAGCACAGATACGCAGTATTTT
CASSYEAGDSTDTQYF
>NA|12|NA|TRBV28|TRBJ1-6
TGTGCCAGCAGACAGGAAGATTCACCCCTCCACTTT
CASRQEDSPLHF
>NA|12|NA|TRBV7-2|TRBJ1-2
TGTGCCAGCAGATATCCTAACTATGGCTACACCTTC
CASRYPNYGYTF
>NA|15|TRBD1|TRBV5-4|TRBJ2-7
TGTGCCAGCAGTCCAAGACAGGGCACGGTCCACGAGCAGTACTTC
CASSPRQGTVHEQYF
>many|14|NA|TRBV10-2|TRBJ2-3
TGCGCCAGCAGTGGTTTACTTAGAACAGATACGCAGTATTTT
CASSGLLRTDTQYF